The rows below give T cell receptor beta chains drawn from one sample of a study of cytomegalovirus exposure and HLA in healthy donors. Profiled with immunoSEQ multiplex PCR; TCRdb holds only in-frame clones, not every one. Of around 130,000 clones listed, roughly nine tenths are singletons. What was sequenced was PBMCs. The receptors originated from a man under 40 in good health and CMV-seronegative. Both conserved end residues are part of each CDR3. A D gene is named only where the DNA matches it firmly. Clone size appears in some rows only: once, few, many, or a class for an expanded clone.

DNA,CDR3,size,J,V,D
TGTGCCAGCAGTTTAGAAGACAGGGGAGATATCGAGCAGTACTTC,CASSLEDRGDIEQYF,-,TRBJ2-7,TRBV7-2,TRBD1
TGTGCCAGCAGTGCACCCCCCATTGACGGGGATCCCTACGAGCAGTACTTC,CASSAPPIDGDPYEQYF,-,TRBJ2-7,TRBV25-1,-
TGCGCCAGCAGCTGGCTCGATGGACTAGTAGGCACAGATACGCAGTATTTT,CASSWLDGLVGTDTQYF,-,TRBJ2-3,TRBV5-1,TRBD2
TGCGCCAGCAGCCCCGACAGGGTTCGCGAGCAGTACTTC,CASSPDRVREQYF,-,TRBJ2-7,TRBV5-1,TRBD1
TGTGCCAGCAGCTTAGCAGGGGTAGAAGCTTTCTTT,CASSLAGVEAFF,-,TRBJ1-1,TRBV11-2,-
TGCGCCAGCAGCCAGGGACAGGGTAGAAATCAGCCCCAGCATTTT,CASSQGQGRNQPQHF,few,TRBJ1-5,TRBV4-1,TRBD1
TGCGCCAGCAGCTTGGGTACCATCGGGCAGCCCCAGCATTTT,CASSLGTIGQPQHF,-,TRBJ1-5,TRBV5-1,-
TGTGCCAGCAGCTTACTACAGGGAACCTACAATGAGCAGTTCTTC,CASSLLQGTYNEQFF,-,TRBJ2-1,TRBV7-9,-
TGTGCCAGCAGTTCAACGGGGGGGCAACGTGAGCAGTTCTTC,CASSSTGGQREQFF,-,TRBJ2-1,TRBV28,TRBD2
TGTGCCAGCAGCTTAATGACGGGGAGGCGGGTAAACACTGAAGCTTTCTTT,CASSLMTGRRVNTEAFF,-,TRBJ1-1,TRBV7-3,-
TGTGCCAGCAGCTTAGCGGCTAGCGGCCCAGATACGCAGTATTTT,CASSLAASGPDTQYF,-,TRBJ2-3,TRBV7-2,TRBD2
TGTGCCAGCAGCTTGGCGACACCCTACAATGAGCAGTTCTTC,CASSLATPYNEQFF,-,TRBJ2-1,TRBV7-9,-
TGTGCCAGCAGCGTAGTACTGCCCTCTGGAAACACCATATATTTT,CASSVVLPSGNTIYF,-,TRBJ1-3,TRBV9,-
TGCGCCAGCAGCCTGGACGCGACAGGGGATGGGACTGAAGCTTTCTTT,CASSLDATGDGTEAFF,-,TRBJ1-1,TRBV4-3,TRBD1
TGTGCCAGTAGGGAGGGAAGCTCCTATAATTCACCCCTCCACTTT,CASREGSSYNSPLHF,-,TRBJ1-6,TRBV19,-
TGTGCCAGCAGCACGTCCACTCGGACAGGGGGGTTTAATCAGCCCCAGCATTTT,CASSTSTRTGGFNQPQHF,-,TRBJ1-5,TRBV27,TRBD1
TGCGCCAGCAGCTTGTCCTCTAGCACAGATACGCAGTATTTT,CASSLSSSTDTQYF,few,TRBJ2-3,TRBV5-1,-
TGTGCCAGCAGCCCTCGACTAGCGGGGGCAACCGGGACAGATACGCAGTATTTT,CASSPRLAGATGTDTQYF,-,TRBJ2-3,TRBV11-2,TRBD2
TGTGCCAGCAGCTCGCGGGACAGGGGTCCGTTC,CASSSRDRGPF,-,TRBJ2-7,TRBV5-6,TRBD1
TGTGCCAGCAGCTTAATAGGACAGGGGACGAACACCGGGGAGCTGTTTTTT,CASSLIGQGTNTGELFF,-,TRBJ2-2,TRBV7-9,TRBD1
TGTGCCAGCAGCCTAGAAGGGACTTCTTACTACGAGCAGTACTTC,CASSLEGTSYYEQYF,-,TRBJ2-7,TRBV11-2,-
TGTGCCAGCAGCCACGGGACAGGAGCCTACGAGCAGTACTTC,CASSHGTGAYEQYF,few,TRBJ2-7,TRBV4-2,TRBD1
TGTGCCAGCAGCTTAGGGCCACAATCTGGGACCCAGTACTTC,CASSLGPQSGTQYF,-,TRBJ2-5,TRBV11-2,-
TGCGCCAGCAGCCAAGCACAGGGACCGGTCGAGCAGTACTTC,CASSQAQGPVEQYF,once,TRBJ2-7,TRBV4-3,-
TGTGCCAGCAGCTTGACCGACAGGGGGAACACTGAAGCTTTCTTT,CASSLTDRGNTEAFF,-,TRBJ1-1,TRBV7-9,TRBD1
TGTGCCAGCAGCACCGGACTGGGAGCTAACGAGCAGTACTTC,CASSTGLGANEQYF,-,TRBJ2-7,TRBV5-4,-
TGTGCCAGCAGCGTCCGACCGGGACAGGGATTTGTTAGCTATGGCTACACCTTC,CASSVRPGQGFVSYGYTF,once,TRBJ1-2,TRBV5-4,TRBD1
TGTGCCAGCAGTGAAGGGCAGGGGTTGATAAGAAACACCATATATTTT,CASSEGQGLIRNTIYF,-,TRBJ1-3,TRBV2,-
TGCGCCAGCAGCTTGCTACTAGCGGGGGGCCTTCAAGAGACCCAGTACTTC,CASSLLLAGGLQETQYF,-,TRBJ2-5,TRBV5-1,TRBD2